This T cell receptor (beta chain) was retrieved from a study of persistence of HIV-infected CD4 T cells (dated by TCRdb to 2020 to 2022). For the wider study: The study isolated CMV- and HIV-1 Gag-responding CD4+ T cells from ART-treated individuals to examine antigen-driven clonal expansion of HIV-1-infected cells. The TCR cluster analysis across participants included about 8 participants for CMV and roughly 7 participants for Gag. The median time the participants had spent on suppressive ART was roughly eight years. Peripheral blood samples of up to about 180 mL were obtained at multiple time points, with the exception of a couple of participants, for whom leukapheresis was performed at a single time point. The clonality of all cells in each sorted population was assessed by TCRbeta sequencing, whereas the clonality of infected cells was assessed by proviral sequencing. The paper as a whole reports these results and caveats: A correlation was observed between TCR oligoclonality and proviral oligoclonality within the same sorted populations. TCRbeta richness in CMV- and Gag-responding cells was significantly lower than in anti-CD3/anti-CD28-responding cells; CMV-responding cells had higher oligoclonality than CD3/CD28-stimulated and Gag-responding cells. Few individuals were included in the study, and only a limited range of antigens was tested. Because the TCR analyses were done in bulk, restricting them to just the rare CMV-responding cells that actually carried HIV-1 proviruses was not possible. Enrichment of degenerate expanded CDR3beta sequences was found in antigen-responding cells, suggesting convergent selection of CD4+ responses to CMV and Gag.

Reading the germline V gene (reference sequence) gives CDR1 SGHKS and CDR2 YYEKEE. The CDR3 starts with the cysteine, ends with the phenylalanine, and has 13 residues. The kept DNA is CDR3 alone, 39 bases in frame from the first base. The intended sense of this specimen's treatment or condition label: suppressive antiretroviral therapy. Cells were stimulated with lysates of CMV-infected fibroblasts at roughly 10 ug/mL. Memory populations depleted of antigen-responding cells were obtained by sorting nonresponding CD40L-negative CD69-negative CD45RO-high memory CD4+ T cells. Participants were HIV-1-infected adults who started suppressive ART during chronic infection. Participants had undetectable plasma HIV-1 RNA below 50 copies/mL for at least 4 years. To be included, participants needed a CD4+ T cell count above 400 cells/uL and a positive CMV serology. Before stimulation, PBMCs were isolated using density centrifugation and then depleted of CD8+ T cells. CD8-depleted PBMCs were stimulated for roughly 20 hours with anti-CD28/CD49d costimulation, CD40-blocking antibody and enfuvirtide to prevent new infections. Cells were sorted on a Beckman Coulter MoFlo Legacy or XDP sorter, with propidium iodide excluding dead cells. For samples with more than one million cells, genomic DNA was extracted with the QIAamp DNA Mini Kit, and for all other samples the Quick-DNA Microprep Kit was used.

The immunoSEQ hsTCRB assay version 4 in survey mode was used to sequence TCRbeta repertoires from genomic DNA. For TCRbeta sequencing, genomic DNA was diluted to around 9.6 ng/uL, and up to roughly 1 ug was used per sample. Regarding the original processing steps: TCRbeta data analysis was done in ImmunoSeq Analyzer 3.0, and diversity was calculated on productive nucleotide rearrangements. Using the Immunarch R package, the improved Chao index served to estimate lower-bound TCR diversity and the Gini coefficient served to estimate clonality. Different nucleotide rearrangements encoding the same CDR3beta amino acid sequence were counted as distinct clonotypes. TCRbeta sequences significantly enriched in antigen-responding cells relative to anti-CD3/anti-CD28-activated cells were identified by differential abundance analysis. TCRs were clustered by predicted peptide-MHC specificity with GLIPH2, both within individual participants and across merged participant data sets. Sourced from immuneACCESS, this table was stored by TCRdb with only in-frame sequences that have V and J called. A share of the clones is absent; for the studies checked, an unresolved V gene accounts for under half, and the remainder has no known explanation. The DNA gave D and trimming, while V, J and clone size come from that table. The sample contains 40,000 to 55,000 clones, around 75% of them found a single time. The leading ten clones occupy about 3% of the sample.

This clone is a singleton in its sample. Its specific antigen is unknown. A junction boundary mismatches the germline segment, possibly from a read error. The chain is made from TRBV5-5 and TRBJ2-5; 6 matching bases give a weak D call of TRBD2. The sequencing used CD4+ T cells sorted from PBMCs after roughly 17-hour stimulation, collected from a patient who received antiretroviral therapy. The cell subset or site label, as the study defines it: CD40L-CD69- CD45RO-high memory CD4 T cells not responding to CMV lysate. The TCR originated in an adult man with HIV who was CMV-seropositive. This receptor carries the CDR3 CASSLTGTEMGDF. The sequence in DNA is TGTGCCAGCAGTCTGACCGGGACTGAAATGGGAGACTTC.